These 29 T cell receptor beta chains share one sample of origin, sequenced in a study of monozygotic twins with inflammatory bowel disease. TCRdb reprocessed the 5' RACE reads and stores each CDR3 protein as one record, lacking DNA. This sample's table reports about 160,000 distinct CDR3 sequences. The sequenced sample was blood. The receptors come from a human donor with ulcerative colitis or Crohn's disease, or a healthy co-twin of an affected twin (not recorded which).

This chain joins TRBV20-1 and TRBJ2-1; TCRdb reports TRBD2, a call that lacks DNA to check it against. This CDR3 is built from 11 residues. In germline, CDR1 is DFQATT, CDR2 SNEGSKA (reference sequence). This chain's CDR3 is CSARLAGGQFF.

CDR3 loop: CASSYSRQTSRFRSYEQYF. This chain uses TRBV6-5 with TRBJ2-7; TCRdb reports TRBD1, a call that lacks DNA to check it against. Germline CDR1 and CDR2: MNHEY and SVGAGI. The CDR3 covers 19 residues.

The V gene is TRBV28, the J gene TRBJ1-1; the TCRdb D gene call, TRBD1, has no DNA to confirm it. The CDR3 loop spans 15 amino acids. Germline V gene lookup returns CDR1 MDHEN and CDR2 SYDVKM. The CDR3 is CASSLGSDSNTEAFF. Drawing the rest from reference TRBV28 and TRBJ1-1, the complete variable domain is DVKVTQSSRYLVKRTGEKVFLECVQDMDHENMFWYRQDPGLGLRLIYFSYDVKMKEKGDIPEGYSVSREKKERFSLILESASTNQTSMYLCASSLGSDSNTEAFFGQGTRLTVV.

The chain employs TRBV5-1 and TRBJ1-1. The CDR3 has 14 amino acids. The germline CDR1 and CDR2 sequences are SGHRS and YFSETQ. CDR3 sequence: CASSFAQGGAEAFF. The full variable domain, completed using reference TRBV5-1 and TRBJ1-1, is KAGVTQTPRYLIKTRGQQVTLSCSPISGHRSVSWYQQTPGQGLQFLFEYFSETQRNKGNFPGRFSGRQFSNSRSEMNVSTLELGDSALYLCASSFAQGGAEAFFGQGTRLTVV.

The CDR3 sequence: CASSETVPDRINEKLFF. The J gene is TRBJ1-4, the V gene TRBV7-2; TCRdb reports TRBD1, a call that lacks DNA to check it against. The CDR3 loop spans 17 amino acids. Germline CDR1 SGHTA, CDR2 FQGNSA.

The chain joins TRBV7-2 to TRBJ2-2; the D call from TCRdb, TRBD2, cannot be confirmed without DNA. The CDR3 extends over 16 amino acids. The germline V gene encodes CDR1 SGHTA and CDR2 FQGNSA. CDR3 residues: CASSHSAGPNTGELFF.

V usage is TRBV29-1 and J usage is TRBJ2-2; TCRdb reports TRBD1, a call that lacks DNA to check it against. The germline CDR1 and CDR2 sequences are SQVTM and ANQGSEA. There are 13 residues in the CDR3. The CDR3 reads CSGDRGDTGELFF.

V gene TRBV29-1 combines with J gene TRBJ2-3; TCRdb outputs TRBD1, but without DNA this stays unchecked. Germline V gives CDR1 SQVTM, CDR2 ANQGSEA. This CDR3 region has 14 residues. CDR3 loop: CSAARGSKTDTQYF.

The chain is built from TRBV5-1 and TRBJ2-3; TCRdb designates TRBD2, a call that cannot be tested without DNA. Germline CDR1 reads SGHRS; CDR2 reads YFSETQ. The CDR3 extends over 18 amino acids. CDR3 region: CASSPYGLAGGRADTQYF. Combining the CDR3 with reference TRBV5-1 and TRBJ2-3 gives the whole variable domain KAGVTQTPRYLIKTRGQQVTLSCSPISGHRSVSWYQQTPGQGLQFLFEYFSETQRNKGNFPGRFSGRQFSNSRSEMNVSTLELGDSALYLCASSPYGLAGGRADTQYFGPGTRLTVL.

The chain links TRBV18 to TRBJ1-3. The CDR3 loop spans 15 amino acids. CDR1 is KGHSH and CDR2 is LQKENI in the germline V gene. This chain's CDR3 is CASSPGRSSGNTIYF.

The chain joins TRBV7-3 to TRBJ1-1; TCRdb outputs TRBD1, but without DNA this stays unchecked. The CDR3 is made up of 14 amino acids. Germline values: CDR1 SGHTA, CDR2 FQGTGA. CDR3: CASSLHPLDTEAFF. The full variable domain, completed using reference TRBV7-3 and TRBJ1-1, is GAGVSQTPSNKVTEKGKYVELRCDPISGHTALYWYRQSLGQGPEFLIYFQGTGAADDSGLPNDRFFAVRPEGSVSTLKIQRTERGDSAVYLCASSLHPLDTEAFFGQGTRLTVV.

The rearrangement links TRBV4-3 to TRBJ2-3. The CDR3 is 16 residues long. Germline CDR1 LGHNA, CDR2 YSLEER. The CDR3 loop reads CASSQDRLAGAATQYF.

This CDR3 is CASRGLLTTDTQYF. V is TRBV19 and J is TRBJ2-3; TCRdb's D gene call, TRBD2, goes unchecked for lack of DNA. In germline, CDR1 is LNHDA, CDR2 SQIVND (reference sequence). This CDR3 contains 14 residues.

This chain joins TRBV28 and TRBJ2-5; TCRdb's assignment of TRBD2 cannot be checked, as there is no DNA. This CDR3 comprises 14 residues. Germline values: CDR1 MDHEN, CDR2 SYDVKM. The CDR3 sequence is CASSLTSGRETQYF.

V and J are TRBV20-1 and TRBJ2-1; TCRdb proposes TRBD2, but this gene call is untestable without DNA. There are 15 residues in the CDR3. CDR1 DFQATT and CDR2 SNEGSKA come from the germline V gene (reference sequence). CDR3 sequence: CSALRASGSYNEQFF.

V usage is TRBV5-6 and J usage is TRBJ2-7; no DNA is available, so the TRBD1 call from TCRdb remains unchecked. Germline V gene data show CDR1 as SGHDT and CDR2 as YYEEEE. CDR3 length: 17 amino acids. CDR3 region: CASSRTPWTGRSYEQYF.

The V and J genes are TRBV30 and TRBJ2-2; TCRdb reports TRBD1, a call that lacks DNA to check it against. The CDR3 is 18 residues long. The germline V gene has CDR1 GTSNPN and CDR2 SVGIG (reference sequence). The CDR3 region is CAWSAPTYRGTSTGELFF.

V and J are TRBV5-1 and TRBJ2-3; TCRdb picks TRBD1, but there is no DNA to check that call. CDR1 and CDR2 from the germline V gene are SGHRS and YFSETQ. CDR3 size: 14 residues. CDR3 region: CASSTGQGGDTQYF.

This sequence joins TRBV5-1 and TRBJ2-3; as DNA is missing, the TRBD1 call by TCRdb cannot be tested. Germline loops: CDR1 SGHRS, CDR2 YFSETQ. The CDR3 is 14 amino acids. The CDR3 sequence is CASSTGQVTDTQYF.

CDR3 in amino acids: CASSYVIHGITYEQYF. The gene calls are TRBV7-9 and TRBJ2-7. This CDR3 spans 16 amino acids. Germline V lookup: CDR1 SEHNR, CDR2 FQNEAQ (reference sequence).

This chain's CDR3 is CASSPRGAREEQYF. The chain employs TRBV5-1 and TRBJ2-7; TCRdb's D gene call, TRBD1, goes unchecked for lack of DNA. Germline CDR1 is SGHRS and CDR2 is YFSETQ. The CDR3 runs 14 residues.

The CDR3 region is CASRQAGETQYF. The V call is TRBV19, the J call TRBJ2-5; lacking DNA, the TRBD1 call made by TCRdb goes unchecked. The CDR3 is made up of 12 amino acids. The germline V gene encodes CDR1 LNHDA and CDR2 SQIVND (reference sequence).

The rearrangement joins TRBV12-3 or TRBV12-4 to TRBJ2-4; TCRdb outputs TRBD2, but without DNA this stays unchecked. The CDR3 runs to 14 residues. CDR3 sequence: CASRLAGGANIQYF.

The rearrangement joins TRBV11-2 to TRBJ2-1; TCRdb's D call of TRBD2 is untestable without DNA. Germline V lookup: CDR1 SGHAT, CDR2 FQNNGV. The CDR3 extends over 15 amino acids. The CDR3 region is CASSLSSGHYNEQFF.

The rearrangement uses TRBV6-6 and TRBJ2-5; TCRdb's assignment of TRBD1 cannot be checked, as there is no DNA. CDR3 length: 13 residues. Germline V gives CDR1 MNHNY, CDR2 SVGAGI (reference sequence). Here the CDR3 reads CASSYWGEETQYF.

J is TRBJ2-7 and V is TRBV5-1; checking the TCRdb D call of TRBD2 is not possible without DNA. The CDR3 has 15 residues. Germline V gene data show CDR1 as SGHRS and CDR2 as YFSETQ. The CDR3 reads CASSLAMERESEQYF. The full variable domain, rest sourced from reference TRBV5-1 and TRBJ2-7, is KAGVTQTPRYLIKTRGQQVTLSCSPISGHRSVSWYQQTPGQGLQFLFEYFSETQRNKGNFPGRFSGRQFSNSRSEMNVSTLELGDSALYLCASSLAMERESEQYFGPGTRLTVT.

The chain links TRBV7-9 to TRBJ2-5; TCRdb designates TRBD2, a call that cannot be tested without DNA. The CDR3 has 17 amino acids. Per germline, CDR1 SEHNR and CDR2 FQNEAQ (reference sequence). CDR3 sequence reads: CASSSPDSGLVKETQYF. Combining the CDR3 with reference TRBV7-9 and TRBJ2-5 gives the whole variable domain DTGVSQNPRHKITKRGQNVTFRCDPISEHNRLYWYRQTLGQGPEFLTYFQNEAQLEKSRLLSDRFSAERPKGSFSTLEIQRTEQGDSAMYLCASSSPDSGLVKETQYFGPGTRLLVL.

The chain couples TRBV5-1 to TRBJ1-5; as DNA is missing, the TRBD1 call by TCRdb cannot be tested. CDR1 SGHRS and CDR2 YFSETQ come from the germline V gene. This CDR3 spans 15 amino acids. The CDR3 sequence: CASSLLYRENQPQHF.

This sequence joins TRBV4-3 and TRBJ2-7; TCRdb's assignment of TRBD2 cannot be checked, as there is no DNA. There are 14 residues in the CDR3. Germline lookup yields CDR1 LGHNA and CDR2 YSLEER. The CDR3 here is CASSQGSGDYEQYF.